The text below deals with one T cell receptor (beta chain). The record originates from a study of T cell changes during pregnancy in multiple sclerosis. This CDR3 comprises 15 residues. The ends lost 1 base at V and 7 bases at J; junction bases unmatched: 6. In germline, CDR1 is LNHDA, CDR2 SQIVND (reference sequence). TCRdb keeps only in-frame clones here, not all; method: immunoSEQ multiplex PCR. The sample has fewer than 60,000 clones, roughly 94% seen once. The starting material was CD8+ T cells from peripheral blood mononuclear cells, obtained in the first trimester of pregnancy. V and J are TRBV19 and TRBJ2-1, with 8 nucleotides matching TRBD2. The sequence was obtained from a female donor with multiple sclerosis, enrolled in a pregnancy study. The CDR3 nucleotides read TGTGCCAGTAGTATAGCGGGAGGGCCGGGTAATGAGCAGTTCTTC. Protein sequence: CASSIAGGPGNEQFF.